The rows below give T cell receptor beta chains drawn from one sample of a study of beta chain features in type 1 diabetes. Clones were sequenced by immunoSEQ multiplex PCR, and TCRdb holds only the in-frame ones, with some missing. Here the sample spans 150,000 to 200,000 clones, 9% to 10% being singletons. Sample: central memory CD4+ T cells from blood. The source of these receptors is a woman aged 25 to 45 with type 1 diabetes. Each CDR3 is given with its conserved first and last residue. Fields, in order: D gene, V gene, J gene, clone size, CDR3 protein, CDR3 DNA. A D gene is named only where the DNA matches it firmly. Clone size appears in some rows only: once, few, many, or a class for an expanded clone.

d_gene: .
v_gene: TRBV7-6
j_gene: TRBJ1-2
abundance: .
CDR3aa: CASSPGFYGYTF
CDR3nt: TGTGCCAGCAGCCCCGGGTTCTATGGCTACACCTTC

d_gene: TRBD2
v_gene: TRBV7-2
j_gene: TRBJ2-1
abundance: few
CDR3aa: CASSLERGSYNEQFF
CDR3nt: TGTGCCAGCAGCTTAGAGCGGGGGTCCTACAATGAGCAGTTCTTC

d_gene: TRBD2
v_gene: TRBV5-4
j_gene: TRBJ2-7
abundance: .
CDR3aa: CASSFERESYEQYF
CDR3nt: TGTGCCAGCAGTTTCGAGCGGGAGTCTTACGAGCAGTACTTC

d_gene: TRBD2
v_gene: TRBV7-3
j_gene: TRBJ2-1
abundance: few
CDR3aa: CASSPNVASGSAEQFF
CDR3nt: TGTGCCAGCAGCCCAAACGTGGCTAGCGGGAGCGCTGAGCAGTTCTTC

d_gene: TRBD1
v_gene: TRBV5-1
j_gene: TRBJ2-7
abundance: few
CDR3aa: CASSTGQGANEQYF
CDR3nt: TGCGCCAGCAGCACAGGACAGGGGGCAAATGAGCAGTACTTC

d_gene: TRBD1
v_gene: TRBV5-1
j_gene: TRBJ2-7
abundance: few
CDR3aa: CASSLGTGSVSYEQYF
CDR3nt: TGCGCCAGCAGCTTGGGGACAGGGAGCGTTAGCTACGAGCAGTACTTC

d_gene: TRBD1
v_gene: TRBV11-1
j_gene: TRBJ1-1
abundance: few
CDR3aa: CASSQAGTVNTEAFF
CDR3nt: TGTGCCAGCAGCCAAGCCGGGACAGTTAACACTGAAGCTTTCTTT

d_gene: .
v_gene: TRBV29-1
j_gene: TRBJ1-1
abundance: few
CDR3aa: CSVDRNTEAFF
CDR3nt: TGCAGCGTGGACAGGAACACTGAAGCTTTCTTT

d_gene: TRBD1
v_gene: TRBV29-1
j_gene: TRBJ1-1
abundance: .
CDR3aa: CSVDLQGANTEAFF
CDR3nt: TGCAGCGTTGACCTCCAGGGGGCGAACACTGAAGCTTTCTTT

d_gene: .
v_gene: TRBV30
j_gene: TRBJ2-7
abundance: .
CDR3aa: CAWSVGKGFSYEQYF
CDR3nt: TGTGCCTGGAGTGTAGGAAAGGGGTTCTCCTACGAGCAGTACTTC